What follows are 15 T cell receptor beta chains derived from one specimen sequenced in a study of T cells after yellow fever vaccination. TCRdb used MiXCR to reprocess the 5' RACE reads, holding one entry per CDR3 protein. The table has a few hundred thousand distinct CDR3 sequences, 11% seen once. The source material was PBMCs, sampled on the day of the first yellow fever vaccination. The receptors come from a man younger than 30 who received the YFV17D yellow fever vaccine.

Many counts were recorded for this clonotype. V gene TRBV7-2 combines with J gene TRBJ2-7; a weak D match, TRBD2 (6 bases). Germline CDR1 reads SGHTA; CDR2 reads FQGNSA. Trimming took 5 bases from V and 7 from J, leaving 15 bases between them. This CDR3 contains 13 residues. DNA of the CDR3: TGTGCCAGCAGCGCACGGCGGGGCGGTGAGCAGTACTTC. This translates into CASSARRGGEQYF. The full variable domain, its missing parts supplied by reference TRBV7-2 and TRBJ2-7, is GAGVSQSPSNKVTEKGKDVELRCDPISGHTALYWYRQSLGQGLEFLIYFQGNSAPDKSGLPSDRFSAERTGGSVSTLTIQRTQQEDSAVYLCASSARRGGEQYFGPGTRLTVT.

The chain uses TRBV7-8 and TRBJ1-2; tentative D call: TRBD1 (6 bases). The germline V and J ends were trimmed by 5 bases and 3 bases, with 13 bases remaining between them. The CDR3 runs 14 residues. Looked up from germline, CDR1 is SGHVS and CDR2 is FQNEAQ. CDR3: CASSAKTGYYGYTF. The CDR3 coding sequence is TGTGCCAGCAGCGCGAAGACAGGATACTATGGCTACACCTTC.

This clonotype was counted at least ten times. The rearrangement joins TRBV29-1 to TRBJ1-2, with 7 nucleotides matching TRBD1. Losses at the gene ends were 7 bases for V and 8 bases for J; bases not matched to a gene: 10. Germline lookup yields CDR1 SQVTM and CDR2 ANQGSEA. CDR3 length: 12 amino acids. The CDR3 region is CSGTGASRGYTF. As DNA, the CDR3 is TGCAGCGGCACAGGGGCCTCAAGGGGCTACACCTTC.

This clonotype has a handful of counts. The gene calls are TRBV5-4 and TRBJ2-7; D is ambiguous. V lost 3 bases and J lost 0, with 10 bases in between. The CDR3 runs 14 residues. The V gene's germline CDR1 is SGHNT and CDR2 YYREEE (reference sequence). The CDR3 is CASSSRVSSYEQYF. The CDR3 DNA reads as TGTGCCAGCAGCTCCCGGGTGAGCTCCTACGAGCAGTACTTC.

This clonotype was seen a few times. The chain employs TRBV19 and TRBJ2-3; D is uncertain. The CDR3 runs 14 residues. Looked up from germline, CDR1 is LNHDA and CDR2 is SQIVND (reference sequence). V lost 10 bases, J lost 0 bases, and 14 bases lay in between. CDR3 sequence: CATGALSSTDTQYF. The CDR3 DNA reads as TGTGCCACAGGTGCTCTCTCTAGCACAGATACGCAGTATTTT.

This clonotype was found a few times. The rearrangement uses TRBV5-8 and TRBJ2-6, with TRBD1 as a possible D gene (6 bases). The CDR3 contains 14 residues. Between the trimmed V and J ends, which lost 7 bases and 1 base, there was a span of 9 bases. CDR1 and CDR2 (germline): SGHTS, YDEGEE. CDR3 DNA: TGTGCCAGCGACAGGAGTTCTGGGGCCAACGTCCTGACTTTC. It translates to CASDRSSGANVLTF.

This chain connects TRBV7-6 to TRBJ1-2; maybe TRBD1 (5 bases). This CDR3 is built from 15 residues. The V and J ends lost 0 bases and 2 bases respectively, with 10 bases between them. Germline V lookup: CDR1 SGHVS, CDR2 FNYEAQ. The CDR3 is CASSLAAGPNYGYTF. The CDR3 region has the DNA TGTGCCAGCAGCTTAGCTGCGGGGCCAAACTATGGCTACACCTTC.

The chain links TRBV5-1 to TRBJ2-5; possible D gene TRBD2, 6 bases. The CDR3 extends over 17 amino acids. Trimming removed 2 bases at V and 4 bases at J, with 21 bases between. Germline loops: CDR1 SGHRS, CDR2 YFSETQ. The CDR3 protein is CASSFMTPVTSRETQYF. The CDR3 DNA is TGCGCCAGCAGCTTTATGACCCCTGTTACTAGCCGAGAGACCCAGTACTTC.

The chain has TRBV21-1 and TRBJ1-3; the table's D call, TRBD1, was not checked against the DNA. TRBV21-1 is deemed a pseudogene. CDR3 length: 19 amino acids. The CDR3 DNA reads as TGTGCCAGCAGCGAAAACGTAGAGGGGGACCCAGGAACTGGAAACACCATATATTTT. It is translated as CASSENVEGDPGTGNTIYF.

The sample holds a few counts of this clonotype. The gene calls are TRBV6-2 or TRBV6-3 and TRBJ1-5, with TRBD1 matching over 10 bases. The CDR3 runs 15 residues. The germline CDR1 and CDR2 sequences are MNHEY and SVGEGT. The J segment lost 9 bases and the V segment lost 6 bases, leaving 11 bases of the junction unmatched. The CDR3 reads CASSRAGTGEAPQHF. The CDR3 DNA is TGTGCCAGCAGCAGAGCGGGGACAGGGGAAGCGCCCCAGCATTTT.

The chain is built from TRBV29-1 and TRBJ1-2, with 10 bases aligning to TRBD1. The CDR3 covers 14 residues. Germline-derived CDR1 and CDR2 are SQVTM and ANQGSEA. V lost 3 bases and J lost 8; bases outside the gene matches: 9. In nucleotides, the CDR3 is TGCAGCGTTGAGTGGGACAGGGGAGATATCGGCTACACCTTC. Residues: CSVEWDRGDIGYTF.

This clonotype was detected only a few times. The chain has TRBV4-1 and TRBJ1-2; D is undetermined. Trimming removed 0 bases at V and 10 bases at J, with 12 bases between. The CDR3 totals 13 residues. CDR1 and CDR2 from the germline V gene are MGHRA and YSYEKL. The CDR3 DNA follows: TGCGCCAGCAGCCAAGATGAGTCAGTCCCCTACACCTTC. It encodes CASSQDESVPYTF.

V and J are TRBV12-3 or TRBV12-4 and TRBJ2-2; tentatively, D is TRBD1 or TRBD2 (6 bases each). CDR3 size: 15 residues. V was shortened by 4 bases and J by 0 bases, with 9 bases between the two germline ends. The CDR3 coding sequence is TGTGCCAGCAGTTCAAGGGGGGCGAACACCGGGGAGCTGTTTTTT. Translated: CASSSRGANTGELFF.

V and J are TRBV4-1 and TRBJ1-6; 7 nucleotides agree with TRBD1. Germline assignment: CDR1 MGHRA and CDR2 YSYEKL. There are 18 residues in the CDR3. V was pared by 4 bases and J by 1 base, with 10 bases of the junction left unmatched. The CDR3: CASSRSTGEGSYNSPLHF. CDR3 nucleotides: TGCGCCAGCAGCCGCTCTACAGGGGAAGGATCCTATAATTCACCCCTCCACTTT.

The J gene is TRBJ2-5, the V gene TRBV7-2, with D perhaps matching TRBD2 (5 bases). V was trimmed by 1 base and J by 0 bases, leaving 9 bases between them. The CDR3 extends over 15 amino acids. The V gene's germline CDR1 is SGHTA and CDR2 FQGNSA. DNA for the CDR3: TGTGCCAGCAGCTTAGTTTCGGGAAACCAAGAGACCCAGTACTTC. It is translated as CASSLVSGNQETQYF.